This is a list of T cell receptor beta chains from one sample in a study of blood T cells in healthy people across ages. TCRdb re-called the 5' RACE reads through MiXCR, storing one row per CDR3 protein. The data show about 670,000 distinct CDR3 sequences, 40% to 45% seen once. The sequenced material came from blood. The origin of the receptors is a man aged 80 or over in good health. Both conserved end residues are trimmed from each CDR3.

12 TRBV13 ASSSGTSGYEQY
8 TRBV20-1 SAKDYEQY
11 TRBV20-1 SARQGFVETQY
16 TRBV3-1 ASSQGSGRATAYNEQY
12 TRBV4-3 ASSQDFGGTEAF
14 TRBV20-1 SARAARDRASYEQY
14 TRBV24-1 ATSDLRASNTGELF
14 TRBV11-2 ASSLVWTGSTDTQY
16 TRBV6-1 ASRGASGRLGSQETQY
10 TRBV5-6 ASSLLVTSLH
13 TRBV24-1 ATSDPGLHKETQY
14 TRBV29-1 SAWDRGLSTGNEQY
10 TRBV5-1 ASSGQSDTQY
14 TRBV10-1 ASSESSSGRSDEQY
12 TRBV29-1 SVGGPGVNYGYT
14 TRBV7-9 ASSRRTSGSFDEQY
17 TRBV5-5 ASSLVYSDSGISNQPQH
13 TRBV20-1 SEQPGHHSYNEQF
16 TRBV6-2/TRBV6-3 ASSYEGGAGRWGNEQF
14 TRBV10-3 AISENVSGGPLERY
13 TRBV20-1 SARAPVTSTDTQY
12 TRBV3-1 ASSQDIQDYGYT
13 TRBV6-1 ASSKRTDRGGEQF
11 TRBV11-3 ASSRSKNTEAF
13 TRBV5-5 ASSLEFTVKDGYT
15 TRBV7-9 ASSPGLAGGGQETQY
12 TRBV29-1 SVAGRYSGNTIY
12 TRBV5-1 ASSPGRGRDEQY
7 TRBV20-1 RDTGELF
14 TRBV3-1 ASSQGRGANTGELF
12 TRBV4-3 ASSSTSYNSPLH
12 TRBV10-2 ASDSSGGAAEQF
14 TRBV6-2/TRBV6-3 ASNPDRAIAKNIQY
15 TRBV7-2 AGSLGPGLAGSGEQY
13 TRBV20-1 SASIGVATYNEQY
14 TRBV20-1 SARGRGVTLNTEAF
12 TRBV7-2 ASSPGRGGYEQY
11 TRBV18 ASSPPGAYEQY
11 TRBV5-1 ASTTGAQTEAF
13 TRBV28 ASSPAGRASETQY